The 9 T cell receptor beta chains given below trace back to one sample, sequenced in a study of vaccination and CD4 T cells after COVID-19. The treatment was: roughly 11-day PBMC culture with coronavirus spike peptide pools or control peptides (ViraFEST assay). For these receptors, no antigen is known. Sequencing of cultured CD4+ T cell DNA used the Oncomine TCR Beta short-read assay. Each CDR3 protein is one row after TCRdb ran MiXCR on the PCR reads. The data hold a few thousand distinct CDR3 sequences, with 35% to 40% observed a single time. This sample comprised CD4+ T cells from blood, cultured in vitro, obtained after SARS-CoV-2 vaccination. These receptors were obtained from a human donor who had recovered from COVID-19.

The V call is TRBV7-9, the J call TRBJ2-1; 12 bases are a match to TRBD2. The germline V gene has CDR1 SEHNR and CDR2 FQNEAQ (reference sequence). The CDR3 runs 18 residues. J was trimmed by 7 bases and V by 2 bases; bases with no gene match: 12. The CDR3: CASSLPPRLAGGRNEQFF. The CDR3 region has the DNA TGTGCCAGCAGCTTACCCCCAAGGCTAGCGGGAGGGCGAAATGAGCAGTTCTTC.

The sample holds a few counts of this clonotype. The J gene is TRBJ2-3, the V gene TRBV20-1; 8 positions match TRBD2. V dropped 0 bases and J dropped 4; count of bases not matched to a gene: 6. This CDR3 has 15 residues. Germline CDR1 DFQATT, CDR2 SNEGSKA (reference sequence). CDR3 loop: CSARDPGRGSDTQYF. The CDR3 bases are TGCAGTGCTAGAGATCCCGGGAGGGGGTCAGATACGCAGTATTTT.

The genes are TRBV6-1 and TRBJ2-7; tentatively, D is TRBD1 or TRBD2 (5 bases each). Trimming removed 10 bases from V and 2 bases from J, with 15 bases in between. This CDR3 contains 13 residues. Germline-derived CDR1 and CDR2 are MNHNS and SASEGT. CDR3 in amino acids: CAILGTHTYEQYF. CDR3 DNA sequence: TGTGCCATCCTAGGGACCCACACCTACGAGCAGTACTTC.

This chain uses TRBV6-1 with TRBJ2-1; no clear D. The CDR3 sequence is 12 residues long. V lost 8 bases, J lost 8 bases, and 13 bases lay in between. Germline V gene data show CDR1 as MNHNS and CDR2 as SASEGT. This CDR3 reads CASWKGRDEQFF. The CDR3, as DNA: TGTGCCAGCTGGAAAGGACGGGATGAGCAGTTCTTC.

DNA of the CDR3: TGCAGTGCTCGCACAGCGTCCCTAACCTACGAGCAGTACTTC. Encoded protein: CSARTASLTYEQYF. This chain links TRBV20-1 with TRBJ2-7; D not resolved. The V gene lost 5 bases and the J gene lost 2 bases, with 16 bases spanning the gap. The length of the CDR3 is 14 residues. Germline-derived CDR1 and CDR2 are DFQATT and SNEGSKA (reference sequence).

The table lists this clonotype with a few counts. V is TRBV20-1 and J is TRBJ2-2; no reliable D call. CDR1 and CDR2 (germline): DFQATT, SNEGSKA (reference sequence). There are 14 residues in the CDR3. V was clipped by 6 bases and J by 4 bases, with 15 bases between them. The chain's CDR3 is CSARLEVSTGELFF. CDR3 DNA sequence: TGCAGTGCCCGCCTAGAGGTGAGCACCGGGGAGCTGTTTTTT.

This clonotype showed up just a few times. J is TRBJ1-2 and V is TRBV2, with D unresolved. Per the germline V gene, CDR1 is SNHLY and CDR2 is FYNNEI. This CDR3 contains 11 residues. V dropped 7 bases and J dropped 2 bases, with 5 bases sitting between them. CDR3 sequence: CASTDNYGYTF. The DNA of the CDR3 is TGTGCCAGCACGGACAACTATGGCTACACCTTC.

The chain joins TRBV29-1 to TRBJ1-2, with D possibly being TRBD1 (5 bases). Trimming shortened V by 6 bases and J by 2 bases, and 16 bases separated the two germline ends. CDR1 is SQVTM, CDR2 ANQGSEA, per germline. This CDR3 contains 14 residues. CDR3 coding DNA: TGCAGCGTGCCTGGGGGAGGAACAAACTATGGCTACACCTTC. Protein product: CSVPGGGTNYGYTF.

In this sample, this clonotype turned up a few times. The chain has TRBV20-1 and TRBJ2-7, with a weak D call TRBD2 (6 bases). V was cut by 7 bases and J by 3 bases, with 13 bases left in between. Germline V gene data show CDR1 as DFQATT and CDR2 as SNEGSKA (reference sequence). CDR3 length: 12 residues. Here the CDR3 reads CSGLREGYEQYF. The CDR3 DNA follows: TGCAGTGGCTTGCGGGAAGGCTACGAGCAGTACTTC.